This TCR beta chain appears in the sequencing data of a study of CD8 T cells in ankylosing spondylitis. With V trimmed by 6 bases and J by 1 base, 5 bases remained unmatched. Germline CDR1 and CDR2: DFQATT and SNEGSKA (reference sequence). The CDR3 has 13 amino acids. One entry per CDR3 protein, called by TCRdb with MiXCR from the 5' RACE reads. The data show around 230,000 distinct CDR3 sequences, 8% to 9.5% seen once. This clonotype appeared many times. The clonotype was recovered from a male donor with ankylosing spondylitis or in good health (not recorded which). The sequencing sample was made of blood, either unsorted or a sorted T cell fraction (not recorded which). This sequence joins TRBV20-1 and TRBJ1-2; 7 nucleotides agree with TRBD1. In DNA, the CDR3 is TGCAGTGCGCCGGACAGGAATAACTATGGCTACACCTTC. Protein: CSAPDRNNYGYTF.